Below are 18 T cell receptor beta chains sequenced from a single sample in a study of control samples from healthy donors and cancer patients. Here immunoSEQ multiplex PCR was the method, and the copy in TCRdb shows in-frame clones only, minus some. The table lists approximately 220,000 clones, roughly 94% of them singletons. What was sequenced was blood. Receptors were obtained from a man in his fifties in good health.

This clone was observed once. The chain employs TRBV18 and TRBJ2-1; D gene unclear. Germline CDR1 KGHSH, CDR2 LQKENI. V lost 5 bases to trimming and J lost 11 bases, with 16 bases between them. The CDR3 runs to 13 residues. In DNA, the CDR3 is TGTGCCAGCTCAATTTCTCTGGCCGAACAGCAGTTCTTC. The encoded protein is CASSISLAEQQFF.

The chain uses TRBV5-4 and TRBJ2-3, with D maybe TRBD2 (6 bases). Between the trimmed V and J ends, which lost 4 bases and 13 bases, there was a span of 16 bases. Germline loops: CDR1 SGHNT, CDR2 YYREEE (reference sequence). The CDR3 consists of 12 residues. CDR3 DNA: TGTGCCAGCAGCGAAACTAGCCGCCCGGAGTATTTT. Translated: CASSETSRPEYF.

This chain connects TRBV28 to TRBJ1-2, with TRBD1 matching over 8 bases. Trimming removed 8 bases from V and 2 bases from J; junction bases left unmatched: 10. Germline V gene sequence: CDR1 MDHEN, CDR2 SYDVKM. There are 15 residues in the CDR3. The CDR3 DNA reads TGTGCCAGCGGATCCGACAGGGGTAAGAACTATGGCTACACCTTC. It is translated as CASGSDRGKNYGYTF.

This chain connects TRBV15 to TRBJ1-4; weak D call: TRBD1 (5 bases). This CDR3 is 15 amino acids long. Per germline, CDR1 LNHNV and CDR2 YYDKDF (reference sequence). The V end was cut by 1 base, the J end by 2 bases, with 8 bases between. The CDR3 DNA is TGTGCCACCAGCAGAGTGGACATTACTAATGAAAAACTGTTTTTT. Translation gives CATSRVDITNEKLFF. The full variable domain, in which reference TRBV15 and TRBJ1-4 provide the parts outside the CDR3, is DAMVIQNPRYQVTQFGKPVTLSCSQTLNHNVMYWYQQKSSQAPKLLFHYYDKDFNNEADTPDNFQSRRPNTSFCFLDIRSPGLGDTAMYLCATSRVDITNEKLFFGSGTQLSVL.

The chain joins TRBV5-1 to TRBJ1-2; no clear D. The CDR3 sequence is 14 residues long. Germline lookup yields CDR1 SGHRS and CDR2 YFSETQ. V was cut by 1 base and J by 3 bases, with 10 bases left in between. The CDR3, as DNA: TGCGCCAGCAGCTTGCTCACGGGAGACTATGGCTACACCTTC. Encoded protein: CASSLLTGDYGYTF.

The chain recombines TRBV19 with TRBJ1-5; tentative D call: TRBD1 (5 bases). The germline V and J ends were trimmed by 11 bases and 9 bases, with 26 bases remaining between them. CDR1 and CDR2 (germline): LNHDA, SQIVND (reference sequence). There are 15 residues in the CDR3. The CDR3 DNA reads TGTGCCTGTTCTACCTGGGACGGAGGCCGGGGGCCCCAGCATTTT. This sequence encodes CACSTWDGGRGPQHF.

The chain links TRBV28 to TRBJ1-5; possible D gene TRBD1, 5 bases. The germline V gene has CDR1 MDHEN and CDR2 SYDVKM. The CDR3 consists of 14 residues. V lost 2 bases to trimming and J lost 4 bases, with 9 bases between them. The CDR3 nucleotides read TGTGCCAGCAGTTTAAGGGGCCGAAATCAGCCCCAGCATTTT. Translating it yields CASSLRGRNQPQHF.

The genes are TRBV6-5 and TRBJ2-3, with 11 positions matching TRBD1. The CDR3 consists of 16 residues. V shed 0 bases, J shed 3 bases, and the junction held 2 bases outside the gene matches. CDR1 is MNHEY, CDR2 SVGAGI, per germline. This CDR3 reads CASSYSGTGGTDTQYF. CDR3 in DNA: TGTGCCAGCAGTTACTCCGGGACAGGGGGGACAGATACGCAGTATTTT.

V gene TRBV5-1 combines with J gene TRBJ2-2; 11 bases align to TRBD2. The CDR3 extends over 17 amino acids. Germline-derived CDR1 and CDR2 are SGHRS and YFSETQ. V lost 1 base to trimming and J lost 4 bases; unmatched junction nucleotides: 6. This CDR3 is CASSLFSGLAGTGELFF. The CDR3, as DNA: TGCGCCAGCAGCTTGTTTTCAGGACTAGCGGGCACCGGGGAGCTGTTTTTT.

The genes are TRBV6-1 and TRBJ2-5; TRBD1 agrees at 8 bases. J was trimmed by 5 bases and V by 3 bases; bases with no gene match: 5. This CDR3 is 14 amino acids long. Per the germline V gene, CDR1 is MNHNS and CDR2 is SASEGT. Written as DNA, the CDR3 is TGTGCCAGCAGTGACAGGGGGCTTATGGAGACCCAGTACTTC. This codes for CASSDRGLMETQYF.

J is TRBJ2-5 and V is TRBV29-1; 10 bases are shared with TRBD2. The CDR3 is 15 residues long. V lost 0 bases to trimming and J lost 4 bases; unmatched junction nucleotides: 5. Per the germline V gene, CDR1 is SQVTM and CDR2 is ANQGSEA. CDR3 coding DNA: TGCAGCGTTGAAGATCGAGGACTAGCGGTAGAGACCCAGTACTTC. Translating it yields CSVEDRGLAVETQYF.

V gene TRBV19 combines with J gene TRBJ1-2; D unresolved. The CDR3 consists of 15 residues. The germline gives CDR1 LNHDA, CDR2 SQIVND (reference sequence). The V gene lost 4 bases and the J gene lost 7 bases, with 19 bases spanning the gap. This CDR3 is CASSKVDTTTGGYTF. CDR3 DNA: TGTGCCAGTAGTAAGGTGGATACAACCACGGGTGGCTACACCTTC. The entire variable domain, with the rest obtained from reference TRBV19 and TRBJ1-2, is as follows: DGGITQSPKYLFRKEGQNVTLSCEQNLNHDAMYWYRQDPGQGLRLIYYSQIVNDFQKGDIAEGYSVSREKKESFPLTVTSAQKNPTAFYLCASSKVDTTTGGYTFGSGTRLTVV.

CDR3 in DNA: TGTGCCAGCAGCAAAGTTAGAGGCTTACGCTGCTATGGCTACACCTTC. The encoded protein is CASSKVRGLRCYGYTF. J is TRBJ1-2 and V is TRBV21-1. TRBV21-1 is designated a pseudogene. This CDR3 region has 16 residues.

This sequence joins TRBV3-1 (or the pseudogene TRBV3-2) and TRBJ1-2; a possible D gene is TRBD1 (5 bases). The CDR3 runs to 13 residues. Germline V gene sequence: CDR1 LGHDT, CDR2 YNNKEL (reference sequence). V gave up 6 bases and J gave up 8 bases, with 16 bases separating them. CDR3 DNA sequence: TGTGCCAGCAGACTTCTTCGGCAGGGCGGCTACACCTTC. It is translated as CASRLLRQGGYTF.

CDR3 coding DNA: TGTGCCAGCAGTTACCAGGGCTTCCAGCCCCAGCATTTT. It codes for CASSYQGFQPQHF. The chain links TRBV12-3 or TRBV12-4 to TRBJ1-5; D is perhaps TRBD1 (5 bases). Between the trimmed V and J ends, which lost 4 bases and 7 bases, there was a span of 11 bases. CDR3 length equals 13 residues.

The chain combines TRBV5-1 with TRBJ1-3, with D possibly being TRBD1 (5 bases). In germline, CDR1 is SGHRS, CDR2 YFSETQ. This CDR3 is built from 16 residues. V dropped 4 bases and J dropped 3 bases, with 17 bases sitting between them. This chain's CDR3 is CASSLPGSSIGNTIYF. The CDR3 DNA reads as TGCGCCAGCAGCCTCCCAGGGTCGAGTATTGGAAACACCATATATTTT.

This chain connects TRBV14 to TRBJ2-3; no reliable D call. The CDR3 length is 17 residues. Germline CDR1 is SGHDN and CDR2 is FVKESK. V was shortened by 1 base and J by 1 base, with 15 bases between the two germline ends. Here the CDR3 reads CASSQVGIWGGTDTQYF. CDR3 nucleotides: TGTGCCAGCAGCCAAGTGGGTATCTGGGGTGGCACAGATACGCAGTATTTT.

The chain uses TRBV7-2 and TRBJ2-1, with 7 bases aligning to TRBD2. Trimming at V came to 3 bases and at J to 8 bases, leaving 7 bases not matched to a gene. The germline gives CDR1 SGHTA, CDR2 FQGNSA. The CDR3 extends over 14 amino acids. The CDR3 here is CASSLTRLAHEQFF. Written as DNA, the CDR3 is TGTGCCAGCAGCTTGACTCGACTAGCCCATGAGCAGTTCTTC.